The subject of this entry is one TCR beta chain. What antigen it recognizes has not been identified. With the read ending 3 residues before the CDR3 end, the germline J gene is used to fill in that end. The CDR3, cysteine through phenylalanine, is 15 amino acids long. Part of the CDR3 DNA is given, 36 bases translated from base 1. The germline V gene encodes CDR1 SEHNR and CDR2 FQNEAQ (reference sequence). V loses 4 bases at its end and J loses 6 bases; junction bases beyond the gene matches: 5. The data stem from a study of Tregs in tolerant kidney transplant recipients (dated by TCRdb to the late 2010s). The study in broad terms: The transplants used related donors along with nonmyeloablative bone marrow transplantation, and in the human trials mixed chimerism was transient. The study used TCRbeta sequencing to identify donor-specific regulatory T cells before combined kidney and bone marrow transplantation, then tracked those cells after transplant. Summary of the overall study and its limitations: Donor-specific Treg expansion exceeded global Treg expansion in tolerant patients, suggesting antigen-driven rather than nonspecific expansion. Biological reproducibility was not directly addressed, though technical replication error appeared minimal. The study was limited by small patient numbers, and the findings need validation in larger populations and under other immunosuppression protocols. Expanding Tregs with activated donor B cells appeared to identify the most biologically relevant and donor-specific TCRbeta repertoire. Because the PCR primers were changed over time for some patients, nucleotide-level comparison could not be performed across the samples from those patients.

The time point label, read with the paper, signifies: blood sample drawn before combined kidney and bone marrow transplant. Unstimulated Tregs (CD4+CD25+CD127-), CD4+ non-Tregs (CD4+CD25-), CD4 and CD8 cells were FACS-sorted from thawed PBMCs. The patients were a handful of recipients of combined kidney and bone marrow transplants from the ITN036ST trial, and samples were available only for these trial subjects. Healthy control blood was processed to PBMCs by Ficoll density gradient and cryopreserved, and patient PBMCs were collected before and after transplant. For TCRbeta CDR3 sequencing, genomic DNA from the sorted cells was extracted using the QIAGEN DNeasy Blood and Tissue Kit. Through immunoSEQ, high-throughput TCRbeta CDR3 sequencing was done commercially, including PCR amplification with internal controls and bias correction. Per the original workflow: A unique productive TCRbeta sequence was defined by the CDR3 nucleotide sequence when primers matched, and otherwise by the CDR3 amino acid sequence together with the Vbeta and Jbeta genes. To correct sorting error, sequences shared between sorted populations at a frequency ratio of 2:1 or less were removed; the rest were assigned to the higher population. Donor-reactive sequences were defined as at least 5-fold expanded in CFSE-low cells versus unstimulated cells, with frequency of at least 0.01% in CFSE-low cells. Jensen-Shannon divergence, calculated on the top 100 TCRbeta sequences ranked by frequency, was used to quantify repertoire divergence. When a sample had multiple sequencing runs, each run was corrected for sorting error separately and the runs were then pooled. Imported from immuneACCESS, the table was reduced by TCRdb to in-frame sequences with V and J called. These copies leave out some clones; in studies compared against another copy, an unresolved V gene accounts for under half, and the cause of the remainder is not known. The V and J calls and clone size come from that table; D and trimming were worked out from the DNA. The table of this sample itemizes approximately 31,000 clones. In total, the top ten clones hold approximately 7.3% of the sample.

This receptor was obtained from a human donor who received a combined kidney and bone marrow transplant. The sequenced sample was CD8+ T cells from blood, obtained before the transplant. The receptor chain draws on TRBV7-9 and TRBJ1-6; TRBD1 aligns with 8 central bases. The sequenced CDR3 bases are TGTGCCAGCAGCTCATTGACAGGGGCTAATTCACCC. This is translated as CASSSLTGANSP. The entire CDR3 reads CASSSLTGANSPLHF.